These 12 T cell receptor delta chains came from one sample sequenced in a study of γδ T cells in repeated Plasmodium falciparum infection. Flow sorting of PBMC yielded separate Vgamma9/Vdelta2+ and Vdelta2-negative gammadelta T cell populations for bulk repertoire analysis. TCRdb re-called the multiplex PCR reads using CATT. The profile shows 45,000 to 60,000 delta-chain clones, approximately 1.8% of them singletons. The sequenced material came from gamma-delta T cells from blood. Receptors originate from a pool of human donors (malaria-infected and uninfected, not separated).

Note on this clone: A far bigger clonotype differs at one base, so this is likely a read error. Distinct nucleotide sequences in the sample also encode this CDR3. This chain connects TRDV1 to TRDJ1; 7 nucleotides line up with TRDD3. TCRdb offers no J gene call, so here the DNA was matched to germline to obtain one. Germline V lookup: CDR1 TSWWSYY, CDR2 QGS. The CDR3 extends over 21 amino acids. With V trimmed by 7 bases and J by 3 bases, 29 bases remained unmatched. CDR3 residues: CALALTPPLMGYPKVADKLIF. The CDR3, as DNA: TGTGCTCTTGCCCTAACCCCCCCCCTGATGGGATACCCCAAAGTAGCCGATAAACTCATCTTT.

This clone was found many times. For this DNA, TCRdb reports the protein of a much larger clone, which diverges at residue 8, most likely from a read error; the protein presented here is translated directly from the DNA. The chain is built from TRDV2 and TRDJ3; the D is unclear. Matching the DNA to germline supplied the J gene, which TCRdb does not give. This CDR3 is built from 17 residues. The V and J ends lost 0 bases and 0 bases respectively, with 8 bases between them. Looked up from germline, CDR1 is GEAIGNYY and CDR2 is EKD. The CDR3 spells CACDTLDSSWDTRQMFF. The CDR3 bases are TGTGCCTGTGACACCTTAGACAGCTCCTGGGACACCCGACAGATGTTTTTC.

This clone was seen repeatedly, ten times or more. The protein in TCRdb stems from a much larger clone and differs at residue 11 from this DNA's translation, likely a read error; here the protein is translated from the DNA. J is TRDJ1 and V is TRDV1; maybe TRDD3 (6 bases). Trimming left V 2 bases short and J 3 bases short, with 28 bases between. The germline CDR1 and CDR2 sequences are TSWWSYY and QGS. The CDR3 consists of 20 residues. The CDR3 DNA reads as TGTGCTCTTGGGGAATTGGGCCCTTACTGGAGGATACCCAATCCCGATAAACTCATCTTT. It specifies CALGELGPYWRIPNPDKLIF.

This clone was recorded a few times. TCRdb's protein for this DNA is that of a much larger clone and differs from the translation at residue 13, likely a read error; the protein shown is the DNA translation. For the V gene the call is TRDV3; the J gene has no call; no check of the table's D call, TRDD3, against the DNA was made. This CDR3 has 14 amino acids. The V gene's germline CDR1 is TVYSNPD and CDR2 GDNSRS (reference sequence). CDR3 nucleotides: TGTGCCTTAAAACTGGGGGACCTCACCGATAAACTCACCTTT. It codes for CALKLGDLTDKLTF.

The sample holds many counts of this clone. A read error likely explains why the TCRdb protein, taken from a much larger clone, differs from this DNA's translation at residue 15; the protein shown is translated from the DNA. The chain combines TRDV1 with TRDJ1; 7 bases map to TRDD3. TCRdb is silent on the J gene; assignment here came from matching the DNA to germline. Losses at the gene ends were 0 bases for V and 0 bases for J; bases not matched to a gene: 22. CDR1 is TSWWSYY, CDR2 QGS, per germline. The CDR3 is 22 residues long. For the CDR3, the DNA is TGTGCTCTTGGGGAACTCCCCCCCTACTTGACTACTGGGGCCTCGTACACCGATAAACTCATCTTT. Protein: CALGELPPYLTTGASYTDKLIF.

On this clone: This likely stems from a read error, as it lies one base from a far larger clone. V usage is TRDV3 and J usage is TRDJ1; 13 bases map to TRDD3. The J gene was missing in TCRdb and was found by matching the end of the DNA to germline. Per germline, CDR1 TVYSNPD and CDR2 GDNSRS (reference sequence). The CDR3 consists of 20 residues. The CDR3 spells CAFSAFPRYWGIRDTDKLIF. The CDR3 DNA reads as TGCGCCTTCTCGGCCTTCCCTAGATACTGGGGGATACGGGACACCGATAAACTCATCTTT.

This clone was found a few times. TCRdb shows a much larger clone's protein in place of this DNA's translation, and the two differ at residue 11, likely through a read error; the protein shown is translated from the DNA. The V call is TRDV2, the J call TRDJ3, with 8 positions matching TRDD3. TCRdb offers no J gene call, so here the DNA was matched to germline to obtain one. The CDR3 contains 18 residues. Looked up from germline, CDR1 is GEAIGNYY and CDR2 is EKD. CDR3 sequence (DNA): TGTGCCTGTGACACCTGGGGGATTGGCTCCCGGGACACCCGACAGATGTTTTTC. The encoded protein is CACDTWGIGSRDTRQMFF.

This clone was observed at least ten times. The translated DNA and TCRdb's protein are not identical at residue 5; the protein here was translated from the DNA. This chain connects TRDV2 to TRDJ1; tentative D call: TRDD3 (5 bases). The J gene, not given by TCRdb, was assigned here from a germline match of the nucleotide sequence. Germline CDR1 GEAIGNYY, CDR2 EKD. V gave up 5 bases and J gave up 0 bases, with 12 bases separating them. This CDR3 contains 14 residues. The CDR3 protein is CACVPLGDTDKLIF. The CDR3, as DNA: TGTGCCTGTGTCCCTCTGGGAGACACCGATAAACTCATCTTT.

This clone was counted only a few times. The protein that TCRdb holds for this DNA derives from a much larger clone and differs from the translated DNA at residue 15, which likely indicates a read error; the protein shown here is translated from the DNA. This CDR3 reads CACDTLLGDTRDKLTF. The CDR3 DNA is TGTGCCTGTGACACACTACTGGGGGATACGCGGGATAAACTCACCTTT. Here the V gene is TRDV2, but the J gene went uncalled; TRDD3, as called in the table, went unchecked against the DNA. This CDR3 is 16 amino acids long. Germline CDR1 reads GEAIGNYY; CDR2 reads EKD.

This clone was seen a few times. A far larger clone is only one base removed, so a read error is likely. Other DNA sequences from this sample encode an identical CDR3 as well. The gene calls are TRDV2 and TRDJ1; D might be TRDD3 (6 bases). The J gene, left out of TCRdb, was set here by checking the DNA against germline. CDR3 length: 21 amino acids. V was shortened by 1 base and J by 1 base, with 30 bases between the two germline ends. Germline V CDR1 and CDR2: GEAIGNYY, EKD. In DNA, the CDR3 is TGTGCCTGTGACACGGTGTTTCTGGGAGATACGCGGGATCCCGTCACCGATAAACTCATCTTT. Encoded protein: CACDTVFLGDTRDPVTDKLIF.

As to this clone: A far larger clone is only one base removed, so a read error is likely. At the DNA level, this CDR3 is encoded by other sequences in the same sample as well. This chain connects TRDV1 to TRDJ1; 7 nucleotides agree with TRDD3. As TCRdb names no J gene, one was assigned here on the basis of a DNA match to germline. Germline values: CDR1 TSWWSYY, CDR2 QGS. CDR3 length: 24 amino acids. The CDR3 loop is CALGATQVYEGDSVRLSVNDKLIF. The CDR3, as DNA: TGTGCTCTCGGGGCCACTCAGGTCTACGAGGGGGATTCAGTTCGGCTTTCGGTAAACGATAAACTCATCTTT.

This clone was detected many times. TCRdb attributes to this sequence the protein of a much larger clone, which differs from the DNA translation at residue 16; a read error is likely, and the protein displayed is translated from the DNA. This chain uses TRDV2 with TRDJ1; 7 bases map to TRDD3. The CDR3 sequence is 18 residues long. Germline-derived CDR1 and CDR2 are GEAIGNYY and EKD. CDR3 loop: CACDTLSTGEQYTDKRIF. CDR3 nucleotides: TGTGCCTGTGACACCCTAAGTACTGGGGAACAGTACACCGATAAACGCATCTTT.